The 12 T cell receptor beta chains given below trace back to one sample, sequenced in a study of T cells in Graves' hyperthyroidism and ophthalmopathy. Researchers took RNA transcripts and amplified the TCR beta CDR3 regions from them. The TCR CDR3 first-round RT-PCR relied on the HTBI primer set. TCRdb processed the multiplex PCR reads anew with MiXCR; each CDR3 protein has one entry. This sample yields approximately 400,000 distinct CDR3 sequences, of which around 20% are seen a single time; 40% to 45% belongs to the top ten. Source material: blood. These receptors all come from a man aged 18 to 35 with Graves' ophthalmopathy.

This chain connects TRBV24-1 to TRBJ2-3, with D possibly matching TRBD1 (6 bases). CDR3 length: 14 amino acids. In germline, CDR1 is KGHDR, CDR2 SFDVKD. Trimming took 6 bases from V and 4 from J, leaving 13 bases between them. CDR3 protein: CATSLAGAPDTQYF. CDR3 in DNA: TGTGCCACCAGTCTGGCAGGGGCCCCAGATACGCAGTATTTT.

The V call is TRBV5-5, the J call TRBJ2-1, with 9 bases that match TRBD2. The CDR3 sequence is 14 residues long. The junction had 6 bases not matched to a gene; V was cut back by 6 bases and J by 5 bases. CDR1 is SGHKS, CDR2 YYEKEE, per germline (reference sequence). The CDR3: CASTRAGGNNEQFF. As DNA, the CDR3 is TGTGCCAGCACCCGGGCGGGGGGGAACAATGAGCAGTTCTTC.

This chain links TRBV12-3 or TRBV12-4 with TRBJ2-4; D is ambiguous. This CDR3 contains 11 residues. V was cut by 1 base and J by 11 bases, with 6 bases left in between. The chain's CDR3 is CASSLGVVQYF. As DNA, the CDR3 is TGTGCCAGCAGTTTAGGGGTAGTTCAGTACTTC.

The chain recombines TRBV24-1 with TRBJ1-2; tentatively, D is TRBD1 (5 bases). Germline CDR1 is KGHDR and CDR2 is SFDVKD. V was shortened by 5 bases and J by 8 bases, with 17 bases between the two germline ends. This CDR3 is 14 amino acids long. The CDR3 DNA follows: TGTGCCACCAGTGGGGATGAACAGGTTTACGGCTACACCTTC. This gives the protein CATSGDEQVYGYTF.

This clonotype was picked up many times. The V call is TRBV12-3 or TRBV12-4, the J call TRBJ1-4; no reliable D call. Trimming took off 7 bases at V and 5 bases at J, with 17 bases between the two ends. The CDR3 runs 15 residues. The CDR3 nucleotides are TGTGCCAGCACCGAGAATTGGCAGATAAATGAAAAACTGTTTTTT. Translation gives CASTENWQINEKLFF.

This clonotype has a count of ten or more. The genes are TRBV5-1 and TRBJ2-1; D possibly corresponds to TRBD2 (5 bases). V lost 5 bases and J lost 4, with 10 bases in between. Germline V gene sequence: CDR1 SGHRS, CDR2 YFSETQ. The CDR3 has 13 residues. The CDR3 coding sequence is TGCGCCAGCAGGATCGGGGATTACAATGAGCAGTTCTTC. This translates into CASRIGDYNEQFF.

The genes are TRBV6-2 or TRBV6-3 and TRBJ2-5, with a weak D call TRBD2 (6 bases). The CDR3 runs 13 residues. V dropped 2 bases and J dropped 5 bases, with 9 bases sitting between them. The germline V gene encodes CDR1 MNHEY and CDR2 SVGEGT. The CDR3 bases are TGTGCCAGCAGTTACGGAGGGTTGGAGACCCAGTACTTC. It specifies CASSYGGLETQYF.

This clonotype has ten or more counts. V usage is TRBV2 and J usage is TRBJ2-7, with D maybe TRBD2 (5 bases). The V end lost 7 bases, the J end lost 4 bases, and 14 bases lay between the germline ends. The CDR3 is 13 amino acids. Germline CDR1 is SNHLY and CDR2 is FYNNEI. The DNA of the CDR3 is TGTGCCAGCACTAGACTACAAAATTACGAGCAGTACTTC. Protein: CASTRLQNYEQYF. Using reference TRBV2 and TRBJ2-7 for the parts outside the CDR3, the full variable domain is EPEVTQTPSHQVTQMGQEVILRCVPISNHLYFYWYRQILGQKVEFLVSFYNNEISEKSEIFDDQFSVERPDGSNFTLKIRSTKLEDSAMYFCASTRLQNYEQYFGPGTRLTVT.

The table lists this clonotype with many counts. The CDR3: CASSLTGGAGNTIYF. The CDR3 DNA sequence: TGTGCCAGCAGCTTAACAGGAGGAGCTGGAAACACCATATATTTT. The gene calls are TRBV11-2 and TRBJ1-3; perhaps TRBD1 as D (5 bases). The CDR3 contains 15 residues. The V gene lost 2 bases and the J gene lost 2 bases, with 10 bases spanning the gap. From germline, CDR1 is SGHAT and CDR2 FQNNGV. Drawing the rest from reference TRBV11-2 and TRBJ1-3, the complete variable domain is EAGVAQSPRYKIIEKRQSVAFWCNPISGHATLYWYQQILGQGPKLLIQFQNNGVVDDSQLPKDRFSAERLKGVDSTLKIQPAKLEDSAVYLCASSLTGGAGNTIYFGEGSWLTVV.

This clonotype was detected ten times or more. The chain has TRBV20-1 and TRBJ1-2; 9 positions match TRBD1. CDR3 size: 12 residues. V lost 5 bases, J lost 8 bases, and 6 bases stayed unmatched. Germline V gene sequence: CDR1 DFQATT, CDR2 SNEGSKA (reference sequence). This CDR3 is CSAPRTGEGYTF. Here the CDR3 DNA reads TGCAGTGCTCCTCGGACAGGGGAAGGCTACACCTTC.

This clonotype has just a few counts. The CDR3 coding sequence is TGTGCCAGCAGCCAAGACCAGCCGAACACTGAAGCTTTCTTT. Translating gives CASSQDQPNTEAFF. The chain carries TRBV14 and TRBJ1-1; no reliable D call. The CDR3 spans 14 residues. V lost 0 bases and J lost 1, with 6 bases in between. Germline loops: CDR1 SGHDN, CDR2 FVKESK.

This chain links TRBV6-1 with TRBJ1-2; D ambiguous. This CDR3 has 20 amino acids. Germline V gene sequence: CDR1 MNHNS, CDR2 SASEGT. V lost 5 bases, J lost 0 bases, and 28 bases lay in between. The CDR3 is CASSLLLIESGEGSNYGYTF. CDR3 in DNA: TGTGCCAGCAGTCTCCTTCTGATAGAGTCTGGGGAAGGTTCTAACTATGGCTACACCTTC.